The sequence of this TCR beta chain was determined in a study of blood T cell repertoires in COVID-19. For the study at large: PBMCs, B-cell-depleted T cells, or T cells were the source of the cDNA or gDNA that made up the material.

Seattle researchers signed up patients amid active infection and tracked them longitudinally. Sequenced by immunoSEQ multiplex PCR; TCRdb stores in-frame clones only, minus some. The top ten hold roughly 2.5% of the sample, which has roughly 25,000 clones, about 81% seen once. There are 15 residues in the CDR3. With 3 bases removed from V and 5 bases from J, the gap between germline ends came to 19 bases. Looked up from germline, CDR1 is DFQATT and CDR2 is SNEGSKA (reference sequence). V and J are TRBV20-1 and TRBJ1-1; TRBD1 is a possible D gene (5 bases). Material: peripheral blood. This clonotype originated in a woman in her seventies with COVID-19, enrolled during active disease. DNA for the CDR3: TGCAGTGCTAGTCCGCGACAGTCCCTGGGGACTGAAGCTTTCTTT. This sequence encodes CSASPRQSLGTEAFF.